This T cell receptor beta chain is from a study of control samples from healthy donors and cancer patients. The CDR3 totals 16 residues. V lost 2 bases and J 6 bases, leaving 18 bases between the germline ends. The V gene's germline CDR1 is MGHRA and CDR2 YSYEKL. Assay used: immunoSEQ multiplex PCR; TCRdb lists only in-frame clones, some missing. There are tens of thousands of clones in the sample; roughly 90% occur only once, and 1.7% lies in the top ten. V gene TRBV4-1 combines with J gene TRBJ2-3; possibly TRBD1 for D (8 bases). The specimen sequenced was PBMCs. The source of this sequence is a man in his forties or fifties with colorectal cancer. The CDR3 sequence is CASSQPGGTGPDTQYF. The CDR3 DNA reads as TGCGCCAGCAGCCAACCCGGGGGGACAGGTCCGGATACGCAGTATTTT.